This TCR beta chain was documented in a study of blood T cell repertoires in COVID-19. Looking at the study overall: The cDNA or gDNA used as material had been derived from T cells, B-cell-depleted T cells, or PBMCs.

This CDR3 is 14 amino acids long. CDR1 and CDR2 from the germline V gene are MDHEN and SYDVKM. Clones were read by immunoSEQ multiplex PCR, and TCRdb kept only the in-frame ones, dropping some. Seen here are over 120,000 clones, roughly 75% observed once, and the top ten hold 5% to 7%. Sample: PBMCs or T cells enriched from blood (not recorded which). The gene calls are TRBV28 and TRBJ2-2; 10 bases map to TRBD2. The sequence was collected from a woman aged 50 to 65 who had recovered from COVID-19. CDR3 residues: CVVAGGPNTGELFF. The CDR3, as DNA: TGTGTGGTAGCGGGGGGACCGAACACCGGGGAGCTGTTTTTT.